This TCR beta chain was identified during a study of T cell repertoires in cytomegalovirus infection. The overall study: Indications came from public TCR beta signatures; they pointed to CMV infection and to a matching HLA type.

Broader study findings: Accumulated public TCR beta family frequency recognized individuals carrying CMV together with the relevant HLA.

CDR3 length equals 15 residues. Germline lookup yields CDR1 DFQATT and CDR2 SNEGSKA (reference sequence). J was trimmed by 3 bases and V by 5 bases; bases with no gene match: 13. Via MiXCR, TCRdb re-called the reads, giving one row per CDR3 protein. Among around 130,000 distinct CDR3 sequences listed, roughly 8.2% were seen once. Worth noting for this clonotype: The antigen is undetermined. This may stem from a read error, because a much larger clone lies one nucleotide away.

This receptor was taken from a human donor in good health (CMV status not recorded). Some clones in this sample may be carry-over from other donors' samples. V and J are TRBV20-1 and TRBJ2-7, with TRBD2 matching 7 bases. The specimen was PBMCs. CDR3 region: CSAPTIGGIFYEQYF. In nucleotides, the CDR3 is TGCAGTGCTCCGACTATCGGGGGGATCTTCTACGAGCAGTACTTC.